What follows describes a single TCR beta chain. Its specificity is not known. The junction and the germline gene differ at one end; a read error may be behind it. CDR3 size: 11 residues. Germline V gene sequence: CDR1 LNHDA, CDR2 SQIVND (reference sequence). Next came a second PCR, run for roughly 7 to 12 cycles, which used a sample-barcoded 5' primer along with a J-beta primer mix. TCRdb independently ran MiXCR on the 5' RACE reads; one entry per CDR3 protein. The repertoire holds about 560,000 distinct CDR3 sequences, with 25% to 35% as singletons. This specimen belongs to a study of blood T cells in healthy people across ages. Study observations and caveats: Comparison with aged donors showed that long-lived donors had more naive CD4+ cells and higher diversity. Unsorted PBMCs ruled out conclusive naive versus antigen-experienced comparison.

This same sample was also part of a study on T cells of mothers and their children.

The sequence was collected from a boy aged 2 to 9 in good health. The chain has TRBV19 and TRBJ2-5, with D tentatively TRBD2 (6 bases). Sequencing was performed on blood. The CDR3 loop is CASSMTSFVFF. Here the CDR3 DNA reads TGTGCCAGTAGTATGACTAGTTTTGTGTTCTTC.